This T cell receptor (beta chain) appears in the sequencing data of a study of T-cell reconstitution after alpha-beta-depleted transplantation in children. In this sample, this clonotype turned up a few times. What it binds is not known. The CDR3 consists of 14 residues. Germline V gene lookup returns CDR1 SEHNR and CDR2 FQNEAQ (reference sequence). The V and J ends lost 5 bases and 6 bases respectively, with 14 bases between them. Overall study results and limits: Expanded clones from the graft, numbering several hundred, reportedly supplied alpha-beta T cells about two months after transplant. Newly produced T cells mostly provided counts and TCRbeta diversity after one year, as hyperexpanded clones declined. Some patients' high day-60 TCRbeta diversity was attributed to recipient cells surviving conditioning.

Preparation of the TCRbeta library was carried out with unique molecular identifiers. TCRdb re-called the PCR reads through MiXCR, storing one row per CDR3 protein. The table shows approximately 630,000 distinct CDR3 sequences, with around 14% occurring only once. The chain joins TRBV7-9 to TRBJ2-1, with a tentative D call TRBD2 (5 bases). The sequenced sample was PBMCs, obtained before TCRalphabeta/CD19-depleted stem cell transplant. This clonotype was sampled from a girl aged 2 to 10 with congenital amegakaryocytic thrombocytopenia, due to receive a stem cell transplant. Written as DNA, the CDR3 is TGTGCCAGCAGCGATCGGGATACCCCCAATGAGCAGTTCTTC. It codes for CASSDRDTPNEQFF.